The rows below give T cell receptor beta chains drawn from one sample of a study of blood T cell repertoires in COVID-19. The protocol was immunoSEQ multiplex PCR, while the TCRdb copy is restricted to in-frame clones and leaves out a portion. Of some 190,000 clones in the sample, about nine tenths were seen once. The sequencing input was peripheral blood. The receptors were gathered from a man aged 18 to 29 with active or convalescent COVID-19. CDR3s include the opening cysteine and the closing phenylalanine or tryptophan. The order of the fields is V gene, CDR3 length, clone size, J gene, D gene, CDR3 protein, CDR3 DNA. A D gene is named only where the DNA matches it firmly. Where a row states a size, it is once, few, many or the class of an expanded clone; other rows omit it.

TRBV5-5,13,.,TRBJ1-5,TRBD1,CASSETGFQPQHF,TGTGCCAGCAGCGAGACAGGGTTCCAGCCCCAGCATTTT
TRBV7-7,15,.,TRBJ2-1,.,CASSLGQGGFNEQFF,TGTGCTAGCAGCTTAGGGCAGGGAGGATTCAATGAGCAGTTCTTC
TRBV11-2,14,.,TRBJ2-1,.,CASSLAGVLNEQFF,TGTGCCAGCAGCTTAGCGGGGGTCCTCAATGAGCAGTTCTTC
TRBV7-9,17,.,TRBJ2-5,.,CASSFPEGPSDRETQYF,TGTGCCAGCAGCTTCCCTGAGGGCCCATCAGACAGGGAGACCCAGTACTTC
TRBV27,13,.,TRBJ1-1,.,CASSTTGSTEAFF,TGTGCCAGCAGTACCACAGGGTCCACTGAAGCTTTCTTT
TRBV19,14,.,TRBJ1-5,.,CASSKSSLNQPQHF,TGTGCCAGTAGTAAGAGTTCTCTGAATCAGCCCCAGCATTTT
TRBV5-4,14,.,TRBJ2-1,TRBD2,CASTRRGDEHEQFF,TGTGCCAGCACGCGGCGGGGGGACGAACATGAGCAGTTCTTC
TRBV11-2,16,once,TRBJ1-3,TRBD1,CASSKGQGHSGNTIYF,TGTGCCAGCAGCAAGGGACAGGGCCACTCTGGAAACACCATATATTTT
TRBV5-1,16,.,TRBJ2-2,TRBD1,CASSSTGGLVAGELFF,TGCGCCAGCAGCTCGACAGGGGGCTTGGTCGCCGGGGAGCTGTTTTTT
TRBV7-8,14,few,TRBJ1-5,.,CASSDTEGNQPQHF,TGTGCCAGCAGCGACACGGAGGGCAATCAGCCCCAGCATTTT
TRBV12-3/TRBV12-4,13,.,TRBJ2-2,TRBD1,CASSDRATGELFF,TGTGCCAGCAGTGACAGGGCAACCGGGGAGCTGTTTTTT
TRBV11-2,15,.,TRBJ2-1,TRBD2,CASTLLAGGLNEQFF,TGTGCCAGCACCCTGCTAGCGGGAGGTTTGAATGAGCAGTTCTTC
TRBV25-1,15,.,TRBJ1-2,TRBD1,CASSEPGQHNYGYTF,TGTGCCAGCAGTGAACCGGGACAGCATAACTATGGCTACACCTTC
TRBV18,15,.,TRBJ1-1,.,CASSPRGGSGTEAFF,TGTGCCAGCTCACCGAGGGGGGGGAGTGGGACTGAAGCTTTCTTT
TRBV5-6,15,.,TRBJ1-1,.,CASSLGPGMNTEAFF,TGTGCCAGCAGCTTGGGCCCAGGCATGAACACTGAAGCTTTCTTT
TRBV12-5,14,.,TRBJ2-3,.,CASSLTILQDTQYF,TGTGCTAGTTCCCTAACCATCTTACAGGATACGCAGTATTTT
TRBV6-5,15,.,TRBJ1-4,TRBD1,CASGSSTGSAEKLFF,TGTGCCAGCGGTTCCTCGACAGGGTCTGCGGAAAAACTGTTTTTT
TRBV4-2,19,.,TRBJ2-3,TRBD2,CASSQELASGADRPDTQYF,TGTGCCAGCAGCCAAGAGTTAGCTAGCGGGGCAGACCGCCCAGATACGCAGTATTTT
TRBV4-2,16,few,TRBJ1-2,TRBD1,CASSQAAGQGTYGYTF,TGTGCCAGCAGCCAAGCAGCGGGACAGGGGACCTATGGCTACACCTTC
TRBV4-1,17,.,TRBJ2-1,TRBD2,CASSHTAGTSGSGEQFF,TGCGCCAGCAGCCACACAGCCGGGACTAGCGGGTCTGGGGAGCAGTTCTTC
TRBV6-5,13,.,TRBJ1-2,TRBD1,CASSPTGNYGYTF,TGTGCCAGCAGCCCGACAGGGAACTATGGCTACACCTTC
TRBV19,16,.,TRBJ2-6,TRBD1,CASTATGLSGANVLTF,TGTGCCAGTACCGCGACAGGGCTCTCTGGGGCCAACGTCCTGACTTTC
TRBV19,16,once,TRBJ1-2,TRBD1,CASSGTGGDIHYGYTF,TGTGCCAGTAGCGGGACAGGGGGGGATATTCACTATGGCTACACCTTC
TRBV30,16,.,TRBJ1-6,.,CAWSTLGWGDNSPLHF,TGTGCCTGGAGTACCTTGGGGTGGGGGGATAATTCACCCCTCCACTTT
TRBV5-1,16,.,TRBJ2-7,TRBD1,CASSLGWTGAIVEQYF,TGCGCCAGCAGCTTGGGTTGGACAGGGGCCATAGTGGAGCAGTACTTC
TRBV19,15,.,TRBJ1-2,TRBD1,CASSRSDRVRQGYTF,TGTGCCAGTAGTAGGTCGGACAGGGTAAGGCAAGGCTACACCTTC
TRBV29-1,13,.,TRBJ2-1,.,CSVEYLKGNEQFF,TGCAGCGTTGAATATTTGAAGGGGAATGAGCAGTTCTTC
TRBV30,18,once,TRBJ2-5,.,CAWSSQGGGGQQGETQYF,TGTGCCTGGAGTTCCCAGGGCGGTGGTGGGCAACAGGGAGAGACCCAGTACTTC
TRBV11-2,15,.,TRBJ2-7,TRBD2,CASSLVPSGTYEQYF,TGTGCCAGCAGCTTAGTGCCTAGCGGGACCTACGAGCAGTACTTC
TRBV15,15,.,TRBJ2-1,TRBD2,CATSLTSGGHNEQFF,TGTGCCACCAGCTTGACTAGCGGGGGACACAATGAGCAGTTCTTC
TRBV19,14,once,TRBJ2-7,TRBD2,CASTSHAGAYEQYF,TGTGCCAGTACCTCCCATGCGGGGGCCTACGAGCAGTACTTC
TRBV7-2,14,.,TRBJ2-2,.,CASSLGASYGELFF,TGTGCCAGCAGCTTAGGGGCAAGTTACGGGGAGCTGTTTTTT
TRBV5-1,14,few,TRBJ2-3,TRBD2,CASSAGLAVGTQYF,TGCGCCAGCAGCGCTGGACTAGCGGTCGGTACGCAGTATTTT
TRBV3-1/TRBV3-2,14,.,TRBJ1-1,.,CASSSLDSYTEAFF,TGTGCCAGCAGCTCGTTGGACAGCTACACTGAAGCTTTCTTT
TRBV5-4,15,.,TRBJ2-3,.,CASSLEQGYTDTQYF,TGTGCCAGCAGCTTGGAACAGGGATACACAGATACGCAGTATTTT
TRBV9,15,.,TRBJ2-7,TRBD2,CASSVGAGEGYEQYF,TGTGCCAGCAGCGTAGGGGCGGGAGAAGGCTACGAGCAGTACTTC
TRBV6-1,14,once,TRBJ1-1,.,CASSEGFSTGKAFF,TGTGCCAGCAGTGAAGGGTTCAGTACGGGGAAAGCTTTCTTT
TRBV30,20,.,TRBJ2-3,TRBD1,CAWSNRDRRLPSHLLNTQYF,TGTGCCTGGAGTAACCGGGACAGGAGACTACCCAGCCACCTTTTGAATACGCAGTATTTT
TRBV7-6,16,once,TRBJ2-5,.,CASSLGAVGAQETQYF,TGTGCCAGCAGCTTAGGGGCAGTGGGTGCCCAAGAGACCCAGTACTTC
TRBV2,11,once,TRBJ2-3,.,CASRYTDTQYF,TGTGCCAGCAGGTACACAGATACGCAGTATTTT
TRBV30,13,.,TRBJ2-3,.,CAWSVEFVDTQYF,TGTGCCTGGAGTGTCGAGTTCGTGGATACGCAGTATTTT
TRBV5-1,16,few,TRBJ2-7,.,CASSSTPGGSFYEQYF,TGCGCCAGCAGCTCGACTCCCGGAGGCAGCTTTTACGAGCAGTACTTC
TRBV19,13,.,TRBJ1-2,TRBD1,CATQQGADRGYTF,TGTGCCACACAACAGGGGGCGGATAGAGGCTACACCTTC
TRBV5-1,14,once,TRBJ2-1,TRBD2,CASSPSYPGREQFF,TGCGCCAGCAGCCCCTCTTACCCGGGGAGGGAACAGTTCTTC
TRBV19,15,once,TRBJ1-1,.,CASSITPGLNTEAFF,TGTGCCAGTAGTATAACTCCAGGGCTAAATACTGAAGCTTTCTTT
TRBV7-9,15,.,TRBJ2-7,.,CASRPAGLGDYEQYF,TGTGCCAGCAGACCTGCGGGGCTAGGGGACTACGAGCAGTACTTC
TRBV2,15,.,TRBJ1-4,TRBD1,CASSRLGGQSEKLFF,TGTGCCAGCAGCCGACTAGGGGGCCAGAGTGAAAAACTGTTTTTT
TRBV2,17,.,TRBJ1-6,.,CASSEGRRGGYNSPLHF,TGTGCCAGCAGTGAAGGGCGCAGGGGCGGGTATAATTCACCCCTCCACTTT
TRBV28,14,.,TRBJ1-2,.,CASSLTGIYYGYTF,TGTGCCAGCAGTTTAACGGGGATATACTATGGCTACACCTTC
TRBV9,14,few,TRBJ1-2,.,CASSGEDRFYGYTF,TGTGCCAGCAGCGGGGAAGACAGATTCTATGGCTACACCTTC
TRBV27,16,.,TRBJ2-2,TRBD1,CASSLRTGGLTGELFF,TGTGCCAGCAGTTTAAGGACAGGGGGCCTCACCGGGGAGCTGTTTTTT
TRBV5-1,15,many,TRBJ2-5,.,CASSARRALGETQYF,TGCGCCAGCAGCGCCCGGAGGGCCCTCGGAGAGACCCAGTACTTC
TRBV14,15,.,TRBJ2-5,.,CASSQEGGNLGTQYF,TGTGCCAGCAGCCAAGAAGGGGGAAACTTAGGGACCCAGTACTTC
TRBV3-1/TRBV3-2,16,.,TRBJ2-1,TRBD1,CASSPPGTGHSNEQFF,TGTGCCAGCAGCCCACCCGGGACAGGGCACTCCAATGAGCAGTTCTTC
TRBV7-2,13,.,TRBJ2-1,.,CASSLGQFNEQFF,TGTGCCAGCAGCTTAGGACAGTTTAATGAGCAGTTCTTC
TRBV30,14,.,TRBJ2-5,.,CAWSAATVQETQYF,TGTGCCTGGAGCGCAGCTACAGTGCAAGAGACCCAGTACTTC
TRBV7-9,16,.,TRBJ1-3,.,CASSPRWAISGNTIYF,TGTGCCAGCAGCCCCCGGTGGGCGATCTCTGGAAACACCATATATTTT
TRBV7-9,17,.,TRBJ1-3,.,CASSLRGQPLAGNTIYF,TGTGCCAGCAGCTTACGAGGACAGCCCTTAGCCGGAAACACCATATATTTT
TRBV2,16,.,TRBJ2-3,.,CASSEGTVGETDTQYF,TGTGCCAGCAGTGAAGGGACAGTGGGCGAGACGGATACGCAGTATTTT
TRBV5-5,14,.,TRBJ2-7,.,CASSSRQQIYEQYF,TGTGCCAGCAGCTCACGACAGCAAATCTACGAGCAGTACTTC